This note documents a single T cell receptor beta chain sequence. What it recognizes is unknown. This entry is derived from a study of CD8 T cells in ankylosing spondylitis. Study-level findings and limits: Prior literature has documented some motif variants in synovial fluid and blood from reactive arthritis. Several highly homologous variants formed a TCR beta motif that appeared characteristic of ankylosing spondylitis blood. The authors reported significant enrichment of disease-linked clones in matched ankylosing spondylitis synovial fluid. As for the disease-linked clones, they showed a CD8+ phenotype and occurred at relatively low frequencies in peripheral blood.

Each CDR3 protein gets one entry after TCRdb re-called the 5' RACE reads with MiXCR. The table lists approximately 350,000 distinct CDR3 sequences, 20% of them singletons. The receptor comes from a male donor with ankylosing spondylitis or in good health (not recorded which). Source material: blood, either unsorted or a sorted T cell fraction (not recorded which).

CDR3 in amino acids: CASSMDRGRIHEQYF. CDR3 DNA: TGTGCCAGCAGTATGGACAGGGGGCGCATCCACGAGCAGTACTTC. The chain has TRBV12-3 or TRBV12-4 and TRBJ2-7, with 11 bases that match TRBD1. Germline trimming cut 5 bases from V and 5 bases from J; bases unmatched to any gene: 8. The CDR3 consists of 15 residues.